The present entry profiles one T cell receptor (beta chain) with its context. The antigen is undetermined. The data were obtained in a study of a mutant IDH1 vaccine in newly diagnosed glioma. Across the study: Visit timing is recorded as week 35 for V12 and week 47 for V13. Study-wide results and limits: Top-clonotype changes in peripheral T cells seemed unrelated to pseudoprogression. The vaccine induced immune responses, and these occurred in around 94% of patients.

This sample's time point: week 35, safety follow-up. Vaccinated patients received 300 ug of mutant IDH1 20-mer peptide per dose, with topical imiquimod. Profiling relied on immunoSEQ multiplex PCR, and the TCRdb table lists in-frame clones only, not all of them. The sample shows about 54,000 clones, approximately 87% of them seen only once. Germline V lookup: CDR1 SGHRS, CDR2 YFSETQ. Trimming took 6 bases from V and 2 from J, leaving 16 bases between them. The CDR3 has 15 residues. The clonotype originates from a man aged 40-50 years with glioma. This chain links TRBV5-1 with TRBJ2-3; D may be TRBD1 (6 bases). Here the sequenced sample was PBMCs, taken from a glioma patient whose treatment included an IDH1 peptide vaccine. The CDR3 here is CASNSRTETTDTQYF. The CDR3 nucleotides are TGCGCCAGCAACTCCCGGACAGAGACCACAGATACGCAGTATTTT. Using reference TRBV5-1 and TRBJ2-3 for the parts outside the CDR3, the full variable domain is KAGVTQTPRYLIKTRGQQVTLSCSPISGHRSVSWYQQTPGQGLQFLFEYFSETQRNKGNFPGRFSGRQFSNSRSEMNVSTLELGDSALYLCASNSRTETTDTQYFGPGTRLTVL.